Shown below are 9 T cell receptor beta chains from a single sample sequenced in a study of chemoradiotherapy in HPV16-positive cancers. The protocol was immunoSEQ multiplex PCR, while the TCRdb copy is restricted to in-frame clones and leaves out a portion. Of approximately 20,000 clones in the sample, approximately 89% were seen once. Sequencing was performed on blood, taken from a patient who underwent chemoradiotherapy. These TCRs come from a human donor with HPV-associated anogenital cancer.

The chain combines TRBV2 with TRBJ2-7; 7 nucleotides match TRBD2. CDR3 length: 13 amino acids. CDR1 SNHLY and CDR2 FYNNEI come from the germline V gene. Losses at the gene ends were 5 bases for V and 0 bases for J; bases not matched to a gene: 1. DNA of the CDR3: TGTGCCAGCAGTCCTAGCGGCTCCTACGAGCAGTACTTC. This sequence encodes CASSPSGSYEQYF.

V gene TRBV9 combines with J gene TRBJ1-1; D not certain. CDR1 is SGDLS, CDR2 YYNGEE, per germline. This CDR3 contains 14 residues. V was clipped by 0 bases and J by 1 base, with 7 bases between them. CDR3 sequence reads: CASSVGLANTEAFF. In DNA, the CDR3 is TGTGCCAGCAGCGTAGGTTTGGCGAACACTGAAGCTTTCTTT.

CDR3 DNA: TGTGCCAGTAGTACAGACAGTCCCAAGAACACTGAAGCTTTCTTT. Amino acid sequence: CASSTDSPKNTEAFF. The gene calls are TRBV19 and TRBJ1-1, with D possibly being TRBD1 (5 bases). CDR3 length: 15 amino acids. Trimming took off 4 bases at V and 1 base at J, with 13 bases between the two ends. The germline CDR1 and CDR2 sequences are LNHDA and SQIVND (reference sequence).

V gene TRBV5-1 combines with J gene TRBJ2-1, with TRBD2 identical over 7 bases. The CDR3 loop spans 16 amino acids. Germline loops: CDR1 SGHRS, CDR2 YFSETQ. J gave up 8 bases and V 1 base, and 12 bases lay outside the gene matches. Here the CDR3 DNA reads TGCGCCAGCAGCTTGCAATTTGTCCGGGGGAGGGATGAGCAGTTCTTC. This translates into CASSLQFVRGRDEQFF. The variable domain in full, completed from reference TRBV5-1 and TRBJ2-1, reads KAGVTQTPRYLIKTRGQQVTLSCSPISGHRSVSWYQQTPGQGLQFLFEYFSETQRNKGNFPGRFSGRQFSNSRSEMNVSTLELGDSALYLCASSLQFVRGRDEQFFGPGTRLTVL.

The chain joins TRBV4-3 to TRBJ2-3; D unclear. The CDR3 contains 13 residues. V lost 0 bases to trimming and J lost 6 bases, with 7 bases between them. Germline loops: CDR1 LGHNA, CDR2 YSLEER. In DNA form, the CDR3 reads TGCGCCAGCAGCCAAGATTATAAGGATACGCAGTATTTT. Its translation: CASSQDYKDTQYF.

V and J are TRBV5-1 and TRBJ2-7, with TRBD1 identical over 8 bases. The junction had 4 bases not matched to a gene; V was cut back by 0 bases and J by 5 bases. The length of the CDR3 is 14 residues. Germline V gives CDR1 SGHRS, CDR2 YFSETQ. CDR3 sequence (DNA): TGCGCCAGCAGCTTGGCTCAGGGGGCCCACGAGCAGTACTTC. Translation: CASSLAQGAHEQYF.

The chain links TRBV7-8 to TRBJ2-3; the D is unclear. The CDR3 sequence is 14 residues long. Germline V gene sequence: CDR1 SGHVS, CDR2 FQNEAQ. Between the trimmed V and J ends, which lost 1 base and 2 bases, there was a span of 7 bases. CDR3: CASSLGLDTDTQYF. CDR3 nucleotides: TGTGCCAGCAGCTTAGGTCTCGACACAGATACGCAGTATTTT.

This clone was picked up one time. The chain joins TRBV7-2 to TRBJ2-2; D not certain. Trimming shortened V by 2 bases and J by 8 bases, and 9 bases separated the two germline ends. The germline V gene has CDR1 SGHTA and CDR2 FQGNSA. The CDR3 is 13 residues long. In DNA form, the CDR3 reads TGTGCCAGCAGCTTATCCGTCCGGGGGGAGCTGTTTTTT. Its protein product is CASSLSVRGELFF.

CDR3 sequence (DNA): TGTGCCAGCAGTGTCGGGACAGGGACCTACGAGCAGTACTTC. It codes for CASSVGTGTYEQYF. The J gene is TRBJ2-7, the V gene TRBV6-1, with TRBD1 matching over 9 bases. The CDR3 runs to 14 residues. Germline trimming cut 4 bases from V and 2 bases from J; bases unmatched to any gene: 3. Germline lookup yields CDR1 MNHNS and CDR2 SASEGT.